These 15 T cell receptor beta chains originate from one sample sequenced in a study of blood T cells in healthy people across ages. Primers used in a second PCR of roughly 6 to 11 cycles were a sample-barcoded 5' primer and a J-beta primer mix. TCRdb passed the 5' RACE reads through MiXCR, listing each CDR3 protein once. The top ten clones hold less than 20% of a sample with 450,000 to 700,000 distinct CDR3 sequences, 25% to 30% of them seen once. Sequencing input: blood. The receptors stem from a woman aged 70-85 years in good health.

This chain connects TRBV3-1 to TRBJ2-5, with 12 bases matching TRBD2. CDR3 length: 17 amino acids. Germline V gives CDR1 LGHDT, CDR2 YNNKEL (reference sequence). The J segment lost 4 bases and the V segment lost 3 bases, leaving 9 bases of the junction unmatched. The CDR3 nucleotides are TGTGCCAGCAGCCAGCGGACTAGCGGGATGACGTTAGAGACCCAGTACTTC. It encodes CASSQRTSGMTLETQYF.

The J gene is TRBJ2-7, the V gene TRBV6-5; possible D gene TRBD1, 5 bases. The CDR3 has 15 amino acids. Germline lookup yields CDR1 MNHEY and CDR2 SVGAGI. Trimming pared 3 bases from V and 5 bases from J, leaving 17 bases between. This CDR3 reads CASSYARPKGNEQYF. In DNA, the CDR3 is TGTGCCAGCAGTTATGCGAGGCCCAAGGGGAACGAGCAGTACTTC.

This clonotype showed up just once. V and J are TRBV29-1 and TRBJ2-3; TRBD2 aligns across 14 bases. Unmatched junction bases numbered 2, after V lost 7 bases and J lost 5 bases. The CDR3 is made up of 13 amino acids. Germline lookup yields CDR1 SQVTM and CDR2 ANQGSEA. CDR3 nucleotides: TGCAGCGAGACTAGCGGGAGGGAAGATACGCAGTATTTT. Residues: CSETSGREDTQYF.

This clonotype was picked up a small number of times. The rearrangement joins TRBV7-9 to TRBJ1-1; possibly TRBD1 for D (5 bases). The ends were cut back, 3 bases at V and 10 bases at J, with 15 bases in the middle. The CDR3 has 13 amino acids. Germline V lookup: CDR1 SEHNR, CDR2 FQNEAQ (reference sequence). The CDR3 DNA follows: TGTGCCAGCAGCTTCGTCAATGGGGGAACAGCTTTCTTT. Translating gives CASSFVNGGTAFF.

This sequence joins TRBV25-1 and TRBJ2-5; 9 positions agree with TRBD2. The CDR3 covers 16 residues. Germline values: CDR1 MGHDK, CDR2 SYGVNS. Trimming removed 1 base from V and 6 bases from J; junction bases left unmatched: 9. The chain's CDR3 is CASSESGGGGPKTQYF. Written as DNA, the CDR3 is TGTGCCAGCAGTGAATCCGGCGGGGGGGGCCCGAAGACCCAGTACTTC. Based on the CDR3 plus reference TRBV25-1 and TRBJ2-5, the full variable domain is EADIYQTPRYLVIGTGKKITLECSQTMGHDKMYWYQQDPGMELHLIHYSYGVNSTEKGDLSSESTVSRIRTEHFPLTLESARPSHTSQYLCASSESGGGGPKTQYFGPGTRLLVL.

This clonotype was found a few times. The chain uses TRBV10-3 and TRBJ2-1; 10 bases agree with TRBD2. The V and J ends lost 6 bases and 4 bases, in that order; junction bases with no gene match: 12. Per the germline V gene, CDR1 is ENHRY and CDR2 is SYGVKD. The CDR3 has 17 residues. Here the CDR3 DNA reads TGTGCCATCAGCCCCCACCTAGCGGGGGTAAAGTACAATGAGCAGTTCTTC. As protein: CAISPHLAGVKYNEQFF.

The rearrangement joins TRBV6-5 to TRBJ1-4; 9 bases agree with TRBD1. The CDR3 consists of 14 residues. J gave up 6 bases and V 4 bases, and 3 bases lay outside the gene matches. The V gene's germline CDR1 is MNHEY and CDR2 SVGAGI. DNA of the CDR3: TGTGCCAGCAGTTGCGGGACAGGGTATGAAAAACTGTTTTTT. This encodes CASSCGTGYEKLFF.

The chain employs TRBV4-2 and TRBJ1-5; D remains ambiguous. CDR3 length: 15 amino acids. Germline CDR1 is LGHNA and CDR2 is YNFKEQ. V gave up 4 bases and J gave up 7 bases, with 17 bases separating them. The CDR3 nucleotides are TGTGCCAGCAGCCCTGAGGGCTCTACGGCCCAGCCCCAGCATTTT. This encodes CASSPEGSTAQPQHF.

The chain is built from TRBV6-1 and TRBJ1-6; TRBD1 matches 8 bases. Germline V lookup: CDR1 MNHNS, CDR2 SASEGT. The V and J ends lost 6 bases and 0 bases, in that order; junction bases with no gene match: 4. The CDR3 totals 16 residues. In DNA, the CDR3 is TGTGCCAGCAGCCACGGACAGGGCTCCTATAATTCACCCCTCCACTTT. The encoded protein is CASSHGQGSYNSPLHF.

The rearrangement links TRBV11-1 to TRBJ2-7, with D tentatively TRBD2 (6 bases). V lost 6 bases to trimming and J lost 0 bases, with 15 bases between them. The CDR3 is 15 residues long. Germline V gene data show CDR1 as SGHAT and CDR2 as FQDESV (reference sequence). The CDR3 nucleotides read TGTGCCAGCAGTCCCGCGGGGTGGAGCTCCTACGAGCAGTACTTC. Its translation is CASSPAGWSSYEQYF.

This clonotype was seen a few times. The junction departs from the called germline gene at one end, perhaps through a read error. The gene calls are TRBV10-3 and TRBJ2-7; 10 bases match TRBD1. There are 15 residues in the CDR3. Per the germline V gene, CDR1 is ENHRY and CDR2 is SYGVKD. CDR3 DNA sequence: TGTGCCATCAGTGAGTCGGGACAGGGGTACCACGAGCAGCACTTC. This sequence encodes CAISESGQGYHEQHF.

V and J are TRBV20-1 and TRBJ1-2, with D hard to call. The CDR3 is 12 residues long. Germline CDR1 is DFQATT and CDR2 is SNEGSKA (reference sequence). The V end was cut by 6 bases, the J end by 0 bases, with 8 bases between. The CDR3 DNA sequence: TGCAGTGCAAGACACACTAACTATGGCTACACCTTC. Encoded protein: CSARHTNYGYTF.

This clonotype was detected only a few times. The gene calls are TRBV28 and TRBJ2-2; 9 bases are shared with TRBD1. Looked up from germline, CDR1 is MDHEN and CDR2 is SYDVKM. Losses at the gene ends were 5 bases for V and 4 bases for J; bases not matched to a gene: 5. This CDR3 has 15 amino acids. CDR3 region: CASSPRGQGTGELFF. In DNA, the CDR3 is TGTGCCAGCAGTCCTAGGGGACAGGGCACCGGGGAGCTGTTTTTT.

This clonotype was recorded a few times. The J gene is TRBJ2-2, the V gene TRBV5-1; D gene uncertain. The V gene lost 4 bases and the J gene lost 2 bases, with 15 bases spanning the gap. CDR1 and CDR2 (germline): SGHRS, YFSETQ. There are 16 residues in the CDR3. The CDR3, as DNA: TGCGCCAGCAGCGCCTTAGCCGGCCGCAACACCGGGGAGCTGTTTTTT. This gives the protein CASSALAGRNTGELFF.

V usage is TRBV20-1 and J usage is TRBJ1-5; 10 bases align to TRBD1. Germline values: CDR1 DFQATT, CDR2 SNEGSKA (reference sequence). The CDR3 totals 14 residues. Trimming cost V 6 bases and J 4 bases; bases outside gene matches: 6. The DNA of the CDR3 is TGCAGTGCCCGGAGGACAGGGGGGAATCAGCCCCAGCATTTT. It encodes CSARRTGGNQPQHF.